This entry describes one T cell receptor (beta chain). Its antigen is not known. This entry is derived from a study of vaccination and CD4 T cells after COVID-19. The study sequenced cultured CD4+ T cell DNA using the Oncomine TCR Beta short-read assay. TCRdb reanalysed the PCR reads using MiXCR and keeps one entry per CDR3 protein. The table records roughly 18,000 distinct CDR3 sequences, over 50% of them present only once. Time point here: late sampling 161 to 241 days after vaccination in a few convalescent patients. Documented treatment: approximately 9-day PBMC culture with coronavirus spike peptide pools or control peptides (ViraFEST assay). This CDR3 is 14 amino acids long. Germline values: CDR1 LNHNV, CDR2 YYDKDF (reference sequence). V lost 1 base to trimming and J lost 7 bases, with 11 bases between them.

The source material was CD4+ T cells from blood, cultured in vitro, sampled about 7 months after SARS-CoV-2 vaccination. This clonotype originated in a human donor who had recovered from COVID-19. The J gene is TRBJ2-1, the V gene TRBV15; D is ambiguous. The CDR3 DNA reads TGTGCCACCAGCAGAGTTTTTAGCCAAAATGAGCAGTTCTTC. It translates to CATSRVFSQNEQFF.